What follows describes a single T cell receptor (beta chain). Antigen unknown. The entry originates in a study of shared clonotypes between healthy human individuals. Study information: The study drew on a couple of women and a few men aged 18 to 49 as donors.

This CDR3 spans 14 amino acids. Germline loops: CDR1 MDHEN, CDR2 SYDVKM. The trim removed 6 bases at V and 5 bases at J, leaving 10 bases unmatched. Study-wide results and limits: Tissues were not sampled, only blood, and their repertoires likely differ.

The assay used deep level. The sequencing of unsorted PBMC DNA took place on ten immunoSEQ deep assay plates. Method: immunoSEQ multiplex PCR; TCRdb's copy keeps in-frame clones and lacks some. The sample holds some 490,000 clones, roughly 80% seen once. Sequenced: PBMCs. The rearrangement joins TRBV28 to TRBJ2-7, with 7 bases aligning to TRBD2. This clonotype originated in a woman aged 40 to 55 in good health. Some clones in this sample may be carry-over from other donors' samples. CDR3 DNA sequence: TGTGCCAGCAGAGCCGGCGGGAGCAGGAACGAGCAGTACTTC. Translated: CASRAGGSRNEQYF. Drawing the rest from reference TRBV28 and TRBJ2-7, the complete variable domain is DVKVTQSSRYLVKRTGEKVFLECVQDMDHENMFWYRQDPGLGLRLIYFSYDVKMKEKGDIPEGYSVSREKKERFSLILESASTNQTSMYLCASRAGGSRNEQYFGPGTRLTVT.